Presented here are 9 T cell receptor beta chains from one specimen sequenced in a study of technical replicates of blood from several donors. The table came from immunoSEQ multiplex PCR; TCRdb's copy has only in-frame clones and leaves some out. The table lists tens of thousands of clones, 86% of them singletons, with 5.1% in the top ten. The sample was PBMCs. The receptors shown here come from a human donor in good health. Some clones in this sample may be carry-over from other donors' samples.

V usage is TRBV27 and J usage is TRBJ2-1; TRBD2 might be the D (5 bases). The CDR3 consists of 14 residues. Germline-derived CDR1 and CDR2 are MNHEY and SMNVEV (reference sequence). With 2 bases removed from V and 8 bases from J, the gap between germline ends came to 13 bases. Here the CDR3 DNA reads TGTGCCAGCAGTTTACTAGCTCTTATCCATGAGCAGTTCTTC. Translated, it gives CASSLLALIHEQFF.

V gene TRBV7-8 combines with J gene TRBJ2-7; TRBD1 matches at 9 bases. CDR1 and CDR2 from the germline V gene are SGHVS and FQNEAQ. Trimming cost V 1 base and J 3 bases; bases outside gene matches: 4. This CDR3 comprises 15 residues. CDR3 bases: TGTGCCAGCAGCTTAGGGGACAGGGTCATCTACGAGCAGTACTTC. This codes for CASSLGDRVIYEQYF.

V usage is TRBV5-8 and J usage is TRBJ1-4, with TRBD1 matching 8 bases. Germline lookup yields CDR1 SGHTS and CDR2 YDEGEE. The CDR3 contains 16 residues. Trimming removed 5 bases from V and 0 bases from J; junction bases left unmatched: 6. CDR3 protein: CASRIQGGATNEKLFF. CDR3 coding DNA: TGTGCCAGCAGAATACAGGGGGGAGCAACTAATGAAAAACTGTTTTTT.

The rearrangement links TRBV7-7 to TRBJ2-5, with 8 bases aligning to TRBD1. The V gene's germline CDR1 is SSHAT and CDR2 FNYEAQ (reference sequence). This CDR3 has 15 amino acids. V lost 5 bases and J lost 5; bases outside the gene matches: 10. CDR3 coding DNA: TGTGCCAGCAGCCGGCAGAACAGGGGGACCGAGACCCAGTACTTC. It yields the protein CASSRQNRGTETQYF.

The chain joins TRBV4-3 to TRBJ1-6, with D maybe TRBD1 (6 bases). This CDR3 contains 17 residues. Between the trimmed V and J ends, which lost 2 bases and 18 bases, there was a span of 29 bases. The germline gives CDR1 LGHNA, CDR2 YSLEER. CDR3: CASSQPVQGTGLGVRHF. The CDR3 region has the DNA TGCGCCAGCAGCCAACCGGTACAGGGTACAGGGTTAGGGGTCCGCCACTTT.

V is TRBV15 and J is TRBJ1-2; TRBD1 matches at 8 bases. CDR1 and CDR2 (germline): LNHNV, YYDKDF (reference sequence). After removal of 1 base from V and 2 bases from J, the junction contained 3 bases not matched to a gene. The length of the CDR3 is 15 residues. DNA of the CDR3: TGTGCCACCAGCAGAGGGGACAGGCCAAACTATGGCTACACCTTC. Protein sequence: CATSRGDRPNYGYTF.

This clone was picked up one time. V usage is TRBV11-1 and J usage is TRBJ1-6; D not certain. This CDR3 has 15 residues. Per germline, CDR1 SGHAT and CDR2 FQDESV (reference sequence). Trimming removed 3 bases at V and 7 bases at J, with 13 bases between. As DNA, the CDR3 is TGTGCCAGCAGCTTGAGGGTCGCTGAAAATTCACCCCTCCACTTT. It is translated as CASSLRVAENSPLHF.

The rearrangement joins TRBV9 to TRBJ2-3, with a possible D match to TRBD2 (6 bases). CDR1 is SGDLS and CDR2 is YYNGEE in the germline V gene. Trimming took off 5 bases at V and 5 bases at J, with 12 bases between the two ends. The CDR3 is 13 amino acids. The CDR3 loop reads CASSWRDGDTQYF. The DNA of the CDR3 is TGTGCCAGCAGTTGGCGGGATGGAGATACGCAGTATTTT.

V gene TRBV4-2 combines with J gene TRBJ1-2; a possible D gene is TRBD1 (5 bases). Germline CDR1 reads LGHNA; CDR2 reads YNFKEQ. This CDR3 contains 14 residues. Trimming removed 5 bases at V and 6 bases at J, with 16 bases between. The CDR3 bases are TGTGCCAGCAGCACGGCCACAGGCTACGATGGCTACACCTTC. Its protein is CASSTATGYDGYTF.